Detailed here is one T cell receptor beta chain. The antigen remains undetermined. Germline CDR1 reads SQVTM; CDR2 reads ANQGSEA. V was shortened by 6 bases and J by 7 bases, with 15 bases between the two germline ends. CDR3 length: 13 amino acids. The data belong to a study of OX40 agonist ivuxolimab in advanced cancers. Across the whole study: The patients' treatment was ivuxolimab, an agonistic anti-OX40 (CD134) antibody. Mean age around 60 years, range roughly 23 to 79; roughly 80% male. Three individuals attained partial responses, comprising one hepatocellular carcinoma case and two cutaneous melanoma cases.

Sequencing used immunoSEQ multiplex PCR; TCRdb keeps in-frame clones, though not all of them. The table lists about 61,000 clones, 85% to 90% of them singletons. General study results and limits: People who partly responded at 0.1-3.0 mg/kg had some of the least clonal expansion seen.

The receptor comes from an adult with an advanced solid tumor such as melanoma, head and neck, liver or kidney cancer. Source: CD4+ or CD8+ T cells sorted from blood, taken in a trial of the OX40 agonist ivuxolimab. The genes are TRBV29-1 and TRBJ1-4; possible D gene TRBD1, 6 bases. In DNA form, the CDR3 reads TGCAGCGTGGCCCCGGGGGCGGGTGAAAAACTGTTTTTT. Residues: CSVAPGAGEKLFF.